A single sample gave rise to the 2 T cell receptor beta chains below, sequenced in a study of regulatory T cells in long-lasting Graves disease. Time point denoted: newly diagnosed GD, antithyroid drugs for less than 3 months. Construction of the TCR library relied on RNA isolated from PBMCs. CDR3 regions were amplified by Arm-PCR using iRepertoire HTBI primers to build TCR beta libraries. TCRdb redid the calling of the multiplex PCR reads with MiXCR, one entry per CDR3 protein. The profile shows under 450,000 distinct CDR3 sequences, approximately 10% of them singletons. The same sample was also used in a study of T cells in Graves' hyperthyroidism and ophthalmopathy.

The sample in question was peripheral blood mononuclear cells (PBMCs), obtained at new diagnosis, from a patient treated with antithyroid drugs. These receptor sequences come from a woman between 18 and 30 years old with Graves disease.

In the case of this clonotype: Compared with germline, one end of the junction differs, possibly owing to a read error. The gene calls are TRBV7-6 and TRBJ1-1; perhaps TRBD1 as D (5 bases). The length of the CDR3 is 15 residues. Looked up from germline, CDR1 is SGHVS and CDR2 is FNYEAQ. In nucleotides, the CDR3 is TGTGCCGGCAGCACTCCGGGACGTGGTGACACTGAAGCTTTCTTT. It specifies CAGSTPGRGDTEAFF. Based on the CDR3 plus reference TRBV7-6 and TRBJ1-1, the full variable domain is GAGVSQSPRYKVTKRGQDVALRCDPISGHVSLYWYRQALGQGPEFLTYFNYEAQQDKSGLPNDRFSAERPEGSISTLTIQRTEQRDSAMYRCAGSTPGRGDTEAFFGQGTRLTVV.

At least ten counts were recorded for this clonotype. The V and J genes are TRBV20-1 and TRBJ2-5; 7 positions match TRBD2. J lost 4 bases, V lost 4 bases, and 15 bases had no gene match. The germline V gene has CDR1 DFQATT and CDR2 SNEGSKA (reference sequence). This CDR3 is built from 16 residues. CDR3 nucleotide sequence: TGCAGTGCTAAAGGGGAGGGTTCGGGATCCAGAGAGACCCAGTACTTC. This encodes CSAKGEGSGSRETQYF.